Presented here are 9 T cell receptor beta chains from one specimen sequenced in a study of blood T cell repertoires in COVID-19. Measured with immunoSEQ multiplex PCR; TCRdb has only the in-frame clones, and not every one. The table shows roughly 160,000 clones, with roughly 84% occurring only once. Sequencing was done on a sample of PBMCs or T cells enriched from blood (not recorded which). The receptor set was obtained from a man in his 60s who had recovered from COVID-19.

The chain recombines TRBV29-1 with TRBJ1-1; D is unresolved. The CDR3 consists of 13 residues. Germline V gene lookup returns CDR1 SQVTM and CDR2 ANQGSEA. V was clipped by 5 bases and J by 3 bases, with 13 bases between them. Here the CDR3 reads CSVSHARDTEAFF. The CDR3 DNA reads TGCAGCGTTTCACACGCCCGGGACACTGAAGCTTTCTTT.

CDR3 protein: CASSQPGQGAYEQYF. DNA for the CDR3: TGTGCCAGCAGCCAGCCGGGACAGGGGGCCTACGAGCAGTACTTC. This chain uses TRBV3-1 (or the pseudogene TRBV3-2) with TRBJ2-7, with TRBD1 matching over 11 bases. Germline V gene lookup returns CDR1 LGHDT and CDR2 YNNKEL (reference sequence). V gave up 3 bases and J gave up 2 bases; unmatched junction bases: 3. The CDR3 contains 15 residues.

This sequence joins TRBV19 and TRBJ1-5, with 9 bases fitting TRBD1. There are 15 residues in the CDR3. The V segment lost 6 bases and the J segment 3 bases; nucleotides outside the gene matches: 6. Germline assignment: CDR1 LNHDA and CDR2 SQIVND (reference sequence). The CDR3 loop reads CASSPGQGINQPQHF. CDR3 coding DNA: TGTGCCAGTAGCCCTGGACAGGGGATCAATCAGCCCCAGCATTTT.

The chain joins TRBV19 to TRBJ1-2, with a weak D call TRBD1 (5 bases). V lost 3 bases and J lost 4, with 9 bases in between. This CDR3 has 13 amino acids. Germline CDR1 LNHDA, CDR2 SQIVND (reference sequence). The CDR3 loop reads CASSIRQGYGYTF. The CDR3 bases are TGTGCCAGTAGTATTCGGCAGGGCTATGGCTACACCTTC.

This rearrangement joins TRBV4-2 to TRBJ1-2; D is uncertain. CDR1 and CDR2 (germline): LGHNA, YNFKEQ. Trimming shortened V by 1 base and J by 3 bases, and 12 bases separated the two germline ends. This CDR3 has 15 residues. The CDR3 DNA sequence: TGTGCCAGCAGCCAAGGTCCTTCCGGGGACTATGGCTACACCTTC. This gives the protein CASSQGPSGDYGYTF.

This clone has only one observation. The CDR3 is CASSFGTQGYEQYF. CDR3 coding DNA: TGTGCCAGCAGCTTCGGGACTCAAGGCTACGAGCAGTACTTC. The chain recombines TRBV7-2 with TRBJ2-7, with D perhaps matching TRBD2 (6 bases). The length of the CDR3 is 14 residues. CDR1 and CDR2 from the germline V gene are SGHTA and FQGNSA. V lost 3 bases to trimming and J lost 3 bases, with 12 bases between them.

This clone has only one observation. The chain has TRBV6-5 and TRBJ1-2; D is uncertain. Trimming took off 4 bases at V and 1 base at J, with 13 bases between the two ends. The V gene's germline CDR1 is MNHEY and CDR2 SVGAGI. This CDR3 contains 15 residues. CDR3 in DNA: TGTGCCAGCAGTTCCCTCGCGGCACATAACTATGGCTACACCTTC. It specifies CASSSLAAHNYGYTF.

The chain uses TRBV7-6 and TRBJ1-4; the D gene is possibly TRBD1 (6 bases). The CDR3 is 14 residues long. The germline CDR1 and CDR2 sequences are SGHVS and FNYEAQ. The V and J ends lost 3 bases and 6 bases respectively, with 11 bases between them. CDR3 DNA sequence: TGTGCCAGCAGCTTCGACAGGCAGGATGAAAAACTGTTTTTT. Amino acid sequence: CASSFDRQDEKLFF.

This chain connects TRBV7-8 to TRBJ1-1; 7 bases agree with TRBD1. Trimming removed 4 bases from V and 3 bases from J; junction bases left unmatched: 5. Germline-derived CDR1 and CDR2 are SGHVS and FQNEAQ. This CDR3 contains 14 residues. The CDR3 loop reads CASSSGQFDTEAFF. The DNA for the CDR3 is TGTGCCAGCAGCTCGGGACAGTTCGACACTGAAGCTTTCTTT.